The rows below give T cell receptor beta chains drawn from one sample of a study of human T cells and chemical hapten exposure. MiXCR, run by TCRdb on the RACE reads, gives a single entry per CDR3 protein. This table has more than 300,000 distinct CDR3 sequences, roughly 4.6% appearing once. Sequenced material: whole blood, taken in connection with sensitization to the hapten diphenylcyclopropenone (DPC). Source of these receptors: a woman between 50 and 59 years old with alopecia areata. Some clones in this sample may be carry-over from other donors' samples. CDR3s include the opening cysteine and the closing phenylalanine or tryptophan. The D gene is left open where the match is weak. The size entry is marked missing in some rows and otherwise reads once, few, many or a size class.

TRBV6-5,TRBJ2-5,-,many,TGTGCCAGCAGTTACTCGAGAGGGGCAGAAGAGACCCAGTACTTC,CASSYSRGAEETQYF
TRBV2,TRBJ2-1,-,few,TGTGCCAGCAGTGACCTTTTGAGCTACAATGAGCAGTTCTTC,CASSDLLSYNEQFF
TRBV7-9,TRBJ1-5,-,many,TGTGCCAGCAGCTTAGGACGGGCGGGACAGCCCCAGCATTTT,CASSLGRAGQPQHF
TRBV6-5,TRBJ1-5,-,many,TGTGCCAGCAACCCGGACAGTTATAGCAATCAGCCCCAGCATTTT,CASNPDSYSNQPQHF
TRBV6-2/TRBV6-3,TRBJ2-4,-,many,TGTGCCAGCAGCTCGACAGCCAACTTAGCCAAAAACATTCAGTACTTC,CASSSTANLAKNIQYF
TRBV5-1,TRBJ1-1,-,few,TGCGCCAGCAGCTTGGGGATGGAAAACACTGAAGCTTTCTTT,CASSLGMENTEAFF
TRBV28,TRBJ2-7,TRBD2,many,TGTGCCAGCAGCTCGCGGGGGATTAGCTCCTACGAGCAGTACTTC,CASSSRGISSYEQYF
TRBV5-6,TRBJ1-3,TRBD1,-,TGTGCCAGCAGCCGGACAGGGGACGGGAGTGGAAACACCATATATTTT,CASSRTGDGSGNTIYF
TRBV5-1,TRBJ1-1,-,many,TGCGCCAGCAGCTTGACCACAGGAGATGGAGCTTTCTTT,CASSLTTGDGAFF
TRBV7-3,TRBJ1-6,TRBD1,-,TGTGCCAGCAGCGCCCAGACAGGGAGGAATTCACCCCTCCACTTT,CASSAQTGRNSPLHF
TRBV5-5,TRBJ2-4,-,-,TGTGCCAGCAGCTTGGAGGGAACAGGGACCAACATTCAGTACTTC,CASSLEGTGTNIQYF
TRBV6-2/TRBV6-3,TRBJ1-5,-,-,TGTGCCAGCAGTCCCCCCCGACAGTCTAGCAATCAGCCCCAGCATTTT,CASSPPRQSSNQPQHF
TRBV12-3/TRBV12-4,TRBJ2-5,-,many,TGTGCCAGCAGTTTTCAAAGTTTACAAGAGACCCAGTACTTC,CASSFQSLQETQYF
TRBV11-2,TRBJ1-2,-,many,TGTGCCAGCAGCTTAGAAGGGATTTATGGCTACACCTTC,CASSLEGIYGYTF
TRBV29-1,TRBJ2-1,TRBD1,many,TGCAGCGGGGACAGAAGCAATGAGCAGTTCTTC,CSGDRSNEQFF
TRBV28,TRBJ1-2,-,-,TGTGCCAGCAGGACACCGGGCCAAGATGGAGGCTACACCTTC,CASRTPGQDGGYTF
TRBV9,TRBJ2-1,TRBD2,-,TGTGCCAGCAGCGTAGATAGTAGCGGGAGCAACAATGAGCAGTTCTTC,CASSVDSSGSNNEQFF
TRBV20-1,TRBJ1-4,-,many,TGCAGTGCTAGAGATGTCGATAGGGGGAATGAAAAACTGTTTTTT,CSARDVDRGNEKLFF
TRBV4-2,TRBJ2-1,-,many,TGTGCCAGCAGCCAAGATCGAGACAATGAGCAGTTCTTC,CASSQDRDNEQFF
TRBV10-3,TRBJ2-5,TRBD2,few,TGTGCCATCAGTGAGCCCGGGACTAGCGGGAGGGGGCACCAAGAGACCCAGTACTTC,CAISEPGTSGRGHQETQYF
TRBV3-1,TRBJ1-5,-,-,TGTGCCAGCAGCCACGGGGGGCGCGAGGATCAGCCCCAGCATTTT,CASSHGGREDQPQHF
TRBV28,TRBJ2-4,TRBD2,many,TGTGCCAGCAGTTCGAGGAGGACTAGCGATGGCATTCAGTACTTC,CASSSRRTSDGIQYF
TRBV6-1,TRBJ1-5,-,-,TGTGCCAGCAGTGAAACACAGTTTAGCAATCAGCCCCAGCATTTT,CASSETQFSNQPQHF
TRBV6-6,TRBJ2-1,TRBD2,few,TGTGCCAGCAGTCCTCTAGCGGGAGGGCGGGAGAATGAGCAGTTCTTC,CASSPLAGGRENEQFF
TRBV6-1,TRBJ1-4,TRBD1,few,TGTGCCAGCAGTGGAACCGGGACAGGGGGTGAAAAACTGTTTTTT,CASSGTGTGGEKLFF
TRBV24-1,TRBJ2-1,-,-,TGTGCCACCAGATCCGGGGCCGAGCAGTTCTTC,CATRSGAEQFF
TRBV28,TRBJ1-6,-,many,TGTGCCAGCAGTACTACAGTAGACTCCTATAATTCACCCCTCCACTTT,CASSTTVDSYNSPLHF
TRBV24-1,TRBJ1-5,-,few,TGTGCCACCAGTGCAGGCAATAGCAATCAGCCCCAGCATTTT,CATSAGNSNQPQHF
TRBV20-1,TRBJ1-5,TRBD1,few,TGCAGTGCCTCCCCCCGGGACAGGATTAATCAGCCCCAGCATTTT,CSASPRDRINQPQHF
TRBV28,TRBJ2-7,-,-,TGTGCCAGCAGTTTATCGTACAGCTACTACGAGCAGTACTTC,CASSLSYSYYEQYF
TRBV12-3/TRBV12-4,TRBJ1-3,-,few,TGTGCCAGCGCGGGGCCTGGAAACACCATATATTTT,CASAGPGNTIYF
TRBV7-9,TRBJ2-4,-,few,TGTGCCAGCAGCTTACGGGAGCAAAACATTCAGTACTTC,CASSLREQNIQYF
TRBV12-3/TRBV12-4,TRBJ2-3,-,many,TGTGCCAGCTTCCGAGGGCTAGCTTCTTCAGATACGCAGTATTTT,CASFRGLASSDTQYF
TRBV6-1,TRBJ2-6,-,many,TGTGCCAGCAGTGAAGTGAGCTCTGGGGCCAACGTCCTGACTTTC,CASSEVSSGANVLTF
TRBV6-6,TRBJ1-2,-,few,TGTGCCAGCGGTCCACCCCAAGGCCCCTATGGCTACACCTTC,CASGPPQGPYGYTF
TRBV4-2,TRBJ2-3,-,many,TGTGCCAGCAGCCCCGAAGGGAGCACAGATACGCAGTATTTT,CASSPEGSTDTQYF
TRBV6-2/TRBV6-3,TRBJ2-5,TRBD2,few,TGTGCCAGCAGTTCTATGTTCGATCGGCGGGAGCAAGAGACCCAGTACTTC,CASSSMFDRREQETQYF
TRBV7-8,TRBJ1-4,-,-,TGTGCCAGCAGCCCTTCCGGACAGTCTTCGGAAAAACTGTTTTTT,CASSPSGQSSEKLFF
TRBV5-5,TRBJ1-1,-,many,TGTGCCAGCAGCCGGGCGGAGGGGCGAGATACTGAAGCTTTCTTT,CASSRAEGRDTEAFF
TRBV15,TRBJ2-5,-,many,TGTGCCACCAGCAGAGATACGGAGACCCAGTACTTC,CATSRDTETQYF
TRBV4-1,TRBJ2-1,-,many,TGCGCCAGCAGCCACCCGGGCCCGGAGTACAATGAGCAGTTCTTC,CASSHPGPEYNEQFF
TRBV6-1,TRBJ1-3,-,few,TGTGCCAGCAGGACAGGACATTTCTCTGGAAACACCATATATTTT,CASRTGHFSGNTIYF
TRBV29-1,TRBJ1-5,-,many,TGCAGCGTTGAAGATCAATCAAACTACCAGCATTTT,CSVEDQSNYQHF
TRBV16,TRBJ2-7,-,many,TGTGCCAGCAGTCTCAAATTTCAGAGCGACGAGCAGTACTTC,CASSLKFQSDEQYF
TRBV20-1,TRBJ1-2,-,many,TGCAGTGCTAGAGATCCGGCGGTCCTCTATGGCTACACCTTC,CSARDPAVLYGYTF
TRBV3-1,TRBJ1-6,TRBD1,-,TGTGCCAGCAGCTTCCCCCGGGACAGGGGTTTGAATTCACCCCTCCACTTT,CASSFPRDRGLNSPLHF